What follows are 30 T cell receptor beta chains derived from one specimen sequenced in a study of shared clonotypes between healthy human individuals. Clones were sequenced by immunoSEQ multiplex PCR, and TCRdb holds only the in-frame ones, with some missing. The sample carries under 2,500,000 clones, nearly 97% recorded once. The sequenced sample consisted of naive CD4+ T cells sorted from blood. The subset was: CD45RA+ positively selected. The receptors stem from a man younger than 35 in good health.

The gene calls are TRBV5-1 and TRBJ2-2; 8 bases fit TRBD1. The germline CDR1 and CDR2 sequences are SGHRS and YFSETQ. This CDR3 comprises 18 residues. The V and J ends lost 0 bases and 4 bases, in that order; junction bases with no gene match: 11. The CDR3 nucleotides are TGCGCCAGCAGCTTGGCCGGTGGTCAGGGGGCTATCACCGGGGAGCTGTTTTTT. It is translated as CASSLAGGQGAITGELFF.

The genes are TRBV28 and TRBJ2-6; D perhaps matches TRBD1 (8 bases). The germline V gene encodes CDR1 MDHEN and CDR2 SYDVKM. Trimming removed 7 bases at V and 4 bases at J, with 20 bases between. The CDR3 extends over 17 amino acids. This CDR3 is CASTSTGGRDGANVLTF. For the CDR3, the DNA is TGTGCCAGCACCTCAACAGGGGGGAGGGACGGGGCCAACGTCCTGACTTTC. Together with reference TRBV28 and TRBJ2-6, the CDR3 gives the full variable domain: DVKVTQSSRYLVKRTGEKVFLECVQDMDHENMFWYRQDPGLGLRLIYFSYDVKMKEKGDIPEGYSVSREKKERFSLILESASTNQTSMYLCASTSTGGRDGANVLTFGAGSRLTVL.

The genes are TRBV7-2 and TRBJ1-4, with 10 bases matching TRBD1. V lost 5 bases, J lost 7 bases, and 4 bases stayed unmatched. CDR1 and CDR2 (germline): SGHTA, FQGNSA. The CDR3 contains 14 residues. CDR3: CASSHGTGVEKLFF. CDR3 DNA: TGTGCCAGCAGCCACGGGACAGGGGTTGAAAAACTGTTTTTT.

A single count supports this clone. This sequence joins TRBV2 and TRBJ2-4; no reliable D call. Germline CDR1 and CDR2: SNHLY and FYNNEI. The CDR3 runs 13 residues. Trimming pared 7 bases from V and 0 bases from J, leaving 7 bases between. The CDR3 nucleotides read TGTGCCAGCACTGTACTAGCCAAAAACATTCAGTACTTC. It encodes CASTVLAKNIQYF.

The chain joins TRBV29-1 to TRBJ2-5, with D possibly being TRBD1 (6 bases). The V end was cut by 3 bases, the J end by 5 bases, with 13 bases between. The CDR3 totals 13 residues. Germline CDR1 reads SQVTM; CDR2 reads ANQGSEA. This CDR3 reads CSVDTGYWETQYF. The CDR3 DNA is TGCAGCGTTGATACAGGGTATTGGGAGACCCAGTACTTC.

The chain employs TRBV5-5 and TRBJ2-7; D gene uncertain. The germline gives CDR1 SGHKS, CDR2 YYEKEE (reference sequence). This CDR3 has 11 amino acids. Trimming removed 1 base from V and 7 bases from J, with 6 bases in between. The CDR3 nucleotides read TGTGCCAGCAGCTTGAACTCTGAGCAGTACTTC. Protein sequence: CASSLNSEQYF.

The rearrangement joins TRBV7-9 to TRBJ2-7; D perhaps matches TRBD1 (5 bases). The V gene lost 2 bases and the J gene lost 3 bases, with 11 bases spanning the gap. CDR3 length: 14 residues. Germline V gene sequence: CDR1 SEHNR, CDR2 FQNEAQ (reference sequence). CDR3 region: CASSLTTGVYEQYF. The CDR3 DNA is TGTGCCAGCAGCTTAACAACAGGAGTCTACGAGCAGTACTTC.

The CDR3 nucleotides are TGTGCCAGCAGCTACCGGGACGGAGCGACTACAGATACGCAGTATTTT. This translates into CASSYRDGATTDTQYF. The V call is TRBV7-9, the J call TRBJ2-3, with D possibly being TRBD1 or TRBD2 (5 bases each). The CDR3 sequence is 16 residues long. Germline V CDR1 and CDR2: SEHNR, FQNEAQ (reference sequence). Trimming removed 4 bases at V and 3 bases at J, with 17 bases between.

The CDR3 loop reads CASGQPLFYEQYF. The CDR3 nucleotides are TGTGCTAGTGGCCAACCCCTTTTCTACGAGCAGTACTTC. This chain uses TRBV12-5 with TRBJ2-7; D is ambiguous. V was cut by 6 bases and J by 3 bases, with 12 bases left in between. Germline lookup yields CDR1 LGHNT and CDR2 FRNRAP. This CDR3 has 13 amino acids.

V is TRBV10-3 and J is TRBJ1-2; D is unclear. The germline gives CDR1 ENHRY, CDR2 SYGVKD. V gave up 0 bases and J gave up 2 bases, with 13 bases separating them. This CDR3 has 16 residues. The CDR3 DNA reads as TGTGCCATCAGTGAGTCGGTAGGGAAAAGGAACTATGGCTACACCTTC. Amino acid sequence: CAISESVGKRNYGYTF.

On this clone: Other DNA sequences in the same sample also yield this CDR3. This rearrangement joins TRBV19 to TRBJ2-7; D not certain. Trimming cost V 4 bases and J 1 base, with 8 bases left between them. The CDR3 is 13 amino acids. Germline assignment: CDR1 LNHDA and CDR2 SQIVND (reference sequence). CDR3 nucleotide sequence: TGTGCCAGTAGTAATGGTGGTTCCTACGAGCAGTACTTC. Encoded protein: CASSNGGSYEQYF.

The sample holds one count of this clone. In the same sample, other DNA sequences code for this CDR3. CDR3 sequence: CASSESTDTQYF. For the CDR3, the DNA is TGCGCCAGCAGCGAATCCACAGATACGCAGTATTTT. The chain links TRBV5-1 to TRBJ2-3, with D hard to call. The CDR3 covers 12 residues. CDR1 and CDR2 from the germline V gene are SGHRS and YFSETQ. Between the trimmed V and J ends, which lost 4 bases and 2 bases, there was a span of 5 bases.

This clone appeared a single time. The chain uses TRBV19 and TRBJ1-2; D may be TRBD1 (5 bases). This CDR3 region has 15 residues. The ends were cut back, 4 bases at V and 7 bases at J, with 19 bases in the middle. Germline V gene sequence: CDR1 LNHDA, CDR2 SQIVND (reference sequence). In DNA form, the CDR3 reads TGTGCCAGTAGTACCCGGACACCGGTGGGGGGTGGCTACACCTTC. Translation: CASSTRTPVGGGYTF.

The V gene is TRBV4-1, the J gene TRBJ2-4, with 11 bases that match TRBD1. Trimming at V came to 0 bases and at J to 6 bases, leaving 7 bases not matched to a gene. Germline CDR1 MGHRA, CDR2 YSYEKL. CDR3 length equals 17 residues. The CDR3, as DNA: TGCGCCAGCAGCCAAGATGGGAGGACAGGGGGCCTAAACATTCAGTACTTC. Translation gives CASSQDGRTGGLNIQYF.

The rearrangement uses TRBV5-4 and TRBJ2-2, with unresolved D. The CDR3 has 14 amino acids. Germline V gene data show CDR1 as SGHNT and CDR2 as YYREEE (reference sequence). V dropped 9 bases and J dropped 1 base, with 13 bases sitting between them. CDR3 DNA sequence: TGTGCCACCGGTTATATAATGAACACCGGGGAGCTGTTTTTT. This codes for CATGYIMNTGELFF.

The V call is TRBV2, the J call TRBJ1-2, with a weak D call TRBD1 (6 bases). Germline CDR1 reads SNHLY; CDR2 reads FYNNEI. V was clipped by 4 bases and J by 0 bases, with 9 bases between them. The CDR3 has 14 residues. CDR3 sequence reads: CASSGTVPNYGYTF. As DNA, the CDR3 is TGTGCCAGCAGTGGGACAGTTCCTAACTATGGCTACACCTTC.

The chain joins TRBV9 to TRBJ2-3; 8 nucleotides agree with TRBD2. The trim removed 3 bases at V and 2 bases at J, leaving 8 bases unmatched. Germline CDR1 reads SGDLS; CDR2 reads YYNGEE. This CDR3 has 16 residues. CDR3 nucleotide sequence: TGTGCCAGCAGCGCCACTAGCGGAGAACCCACAGATACGCAGTATTTT. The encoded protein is CASSATSGEPTDTQYF.

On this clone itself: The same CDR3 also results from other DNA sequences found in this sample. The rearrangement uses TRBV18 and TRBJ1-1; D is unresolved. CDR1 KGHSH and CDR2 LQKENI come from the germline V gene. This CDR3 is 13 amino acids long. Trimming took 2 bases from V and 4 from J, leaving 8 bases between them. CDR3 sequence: CASSPLGGTEAFF. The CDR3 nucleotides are TGTGCCAGCTCACCATTGGGAGGCACTGAAGCTTTCTTT. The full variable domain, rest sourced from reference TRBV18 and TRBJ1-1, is NAGVMQNPRHLVRRRGQEARLRCSPMKGHSHVYWYRQLPEEGLKFMVYLQKENIIDESGMPKERFSAEFPKEGPSILRIQQVVRGDSAAYFCASSPLGGTEAFFGQGTRLTVV.

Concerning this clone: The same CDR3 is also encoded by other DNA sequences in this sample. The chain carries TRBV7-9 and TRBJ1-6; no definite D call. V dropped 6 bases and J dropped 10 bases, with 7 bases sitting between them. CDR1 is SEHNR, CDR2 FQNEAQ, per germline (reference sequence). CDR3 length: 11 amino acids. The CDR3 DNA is TGTGCCAGCAGTCTTGAATCACCCCTCCACTTT. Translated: CASSLESPLHF.

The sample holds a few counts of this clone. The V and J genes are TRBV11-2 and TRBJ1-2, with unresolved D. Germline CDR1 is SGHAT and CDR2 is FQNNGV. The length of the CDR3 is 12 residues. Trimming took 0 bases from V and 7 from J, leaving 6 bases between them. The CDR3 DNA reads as TGTGCCAGCAGCTTAGACGGGTTTGGCTACACCTTC. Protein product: CASSLDGFGYTF.

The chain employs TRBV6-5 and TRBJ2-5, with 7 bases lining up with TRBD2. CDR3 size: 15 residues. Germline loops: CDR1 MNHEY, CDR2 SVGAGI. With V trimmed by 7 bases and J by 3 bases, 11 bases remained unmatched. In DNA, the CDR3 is TGTGCCAGCACCCCCCTGGGCGGGAGAAAAGAGACCCAGTACTTC. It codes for CASTPLGGRKETQYF.

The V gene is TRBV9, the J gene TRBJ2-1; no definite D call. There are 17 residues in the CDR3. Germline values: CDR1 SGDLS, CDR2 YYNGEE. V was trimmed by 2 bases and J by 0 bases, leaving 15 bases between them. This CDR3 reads CASSVSSAFSSYNEQFF. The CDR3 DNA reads TGTGCCAGCAGCGTTTCGTCGGCCTTTAGCTCCTACAATGAGCAGTTCTTC.

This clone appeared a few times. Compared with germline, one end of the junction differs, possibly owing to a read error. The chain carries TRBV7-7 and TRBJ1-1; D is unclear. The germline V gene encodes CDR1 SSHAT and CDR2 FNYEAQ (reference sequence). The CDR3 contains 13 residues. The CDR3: CASSLNRNTEAFF. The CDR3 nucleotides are TGTGCTAGCAGCTTAAACAGAAACACTGAAGCTTTCTTT. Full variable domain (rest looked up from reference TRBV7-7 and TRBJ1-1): GAGVSQSPRYKVTKRGQDVTLRCDPISSHATLYWYQQALGQGPEFLTYFNYEAQPDKSGLPSDRFSAERPEGSISTLTIQRTEQRDSAMYRCASSLNRNTEAFFGQGTRLTVV.

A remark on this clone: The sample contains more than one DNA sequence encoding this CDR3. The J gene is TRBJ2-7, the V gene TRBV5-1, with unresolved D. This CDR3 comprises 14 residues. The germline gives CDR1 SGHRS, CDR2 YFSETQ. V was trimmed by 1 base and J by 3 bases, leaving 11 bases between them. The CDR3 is CASSLTGTSYEQYF. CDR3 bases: TGCGCCAGCAGCTTGACCGGCACAAGCTACGAGCAGTACTTC.

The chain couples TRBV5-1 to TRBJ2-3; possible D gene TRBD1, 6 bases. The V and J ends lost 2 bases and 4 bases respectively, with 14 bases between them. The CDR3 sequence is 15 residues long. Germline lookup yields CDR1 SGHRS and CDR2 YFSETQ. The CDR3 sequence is CASSFRGAGPDTQYF. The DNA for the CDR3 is TGCGCCAGCAGCTTCAGGGGCGCGGGCCCAGATACGCAGTATTTT. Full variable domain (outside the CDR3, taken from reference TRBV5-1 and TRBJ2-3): KAGVTQTPRYLIKTRGQQVTLSCSPISGHRSVSWYQQTPGQGLQFLFEYFSETQRNKGNFPGRFSGRQFSNSRSEMNVSTLELGDSALYLCASSFRGAGPDTQYFGPGTRLTVL.

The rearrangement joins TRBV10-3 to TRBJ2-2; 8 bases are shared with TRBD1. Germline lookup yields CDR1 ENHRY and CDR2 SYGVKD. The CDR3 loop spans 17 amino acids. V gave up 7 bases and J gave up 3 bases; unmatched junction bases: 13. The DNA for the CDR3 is TGTGCCATCACCTCCAGAGGAGGGACAGGCGACACCGGGGAGCTGTTTTTT. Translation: CAITSRGGTGDTGELFF.

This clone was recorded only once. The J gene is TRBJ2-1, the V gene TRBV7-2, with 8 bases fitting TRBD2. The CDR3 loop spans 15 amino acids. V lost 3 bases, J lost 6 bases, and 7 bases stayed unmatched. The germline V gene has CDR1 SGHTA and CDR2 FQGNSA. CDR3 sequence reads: CASSFSGTRGNEQFF. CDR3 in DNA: TGTGCCAGCAGCTTTTCCGGGACTAGGGGCAATGAGCAGTTCTTC.

CDR3 amino acids: CASSLDTGSGSEAFF. In DNA, the CDR3 is TGCGCCAGCAGCTTGGATACAGGGTCTGGGTCTGAAGCTTTCTTT. The chain joins TRBV5-1 to TRBJ1-1; D possibly corresponds to TRBD1 (6 bases). CDR3 size: 15 residues. Trimming left V 0 bases short and J 6 bases short, with 15 bases between. CDR1 and CDR2 (germline): SGHRS, YFSETQ.

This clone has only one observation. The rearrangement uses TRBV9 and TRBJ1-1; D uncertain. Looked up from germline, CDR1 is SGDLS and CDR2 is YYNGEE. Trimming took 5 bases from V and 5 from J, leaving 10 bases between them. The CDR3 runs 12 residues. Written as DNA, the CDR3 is TGTGCCAGCAGTTCTACAGAGACTGAAGCTTTCTTT. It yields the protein CASSSTETEAFF.

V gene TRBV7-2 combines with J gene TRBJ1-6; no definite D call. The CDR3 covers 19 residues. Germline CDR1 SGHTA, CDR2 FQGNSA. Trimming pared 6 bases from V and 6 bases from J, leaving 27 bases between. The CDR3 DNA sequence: TGTGCCAGCAGATCCGACTCCCTCGAGAGTTGGTATTCTAATTCACCCCTCCACTTT. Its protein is CASRSDSLESWYSNSPLHF.